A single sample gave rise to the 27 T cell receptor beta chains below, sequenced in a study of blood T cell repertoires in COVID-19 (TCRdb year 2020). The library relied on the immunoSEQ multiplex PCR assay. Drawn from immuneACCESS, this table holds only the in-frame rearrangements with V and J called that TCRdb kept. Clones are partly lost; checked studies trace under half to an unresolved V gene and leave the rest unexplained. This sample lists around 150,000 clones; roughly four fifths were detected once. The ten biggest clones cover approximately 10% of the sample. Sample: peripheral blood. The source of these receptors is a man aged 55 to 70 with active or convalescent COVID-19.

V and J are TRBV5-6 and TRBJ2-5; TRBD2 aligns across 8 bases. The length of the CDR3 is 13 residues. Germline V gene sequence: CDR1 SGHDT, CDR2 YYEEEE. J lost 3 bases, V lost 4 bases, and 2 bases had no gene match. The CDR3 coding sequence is TGTGCCAGCAGCGGAGCGGGAGAAGAGACCCAGTACTTC. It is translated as CASSGAGEETQYF.

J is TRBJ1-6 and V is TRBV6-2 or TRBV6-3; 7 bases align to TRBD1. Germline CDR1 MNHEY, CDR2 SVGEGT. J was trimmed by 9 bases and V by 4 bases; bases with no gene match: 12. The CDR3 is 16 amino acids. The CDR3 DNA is TGTGCCAGCAGTTTGATCCCGGGACAGATCGGTTCACCCCTCCACTTT. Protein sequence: CASSLIPGQIGSPLHF.

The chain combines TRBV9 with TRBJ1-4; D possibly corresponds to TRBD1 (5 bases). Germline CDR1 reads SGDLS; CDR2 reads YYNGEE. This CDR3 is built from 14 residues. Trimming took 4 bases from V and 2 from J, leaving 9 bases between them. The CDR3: CASSRKGTNEKLFF. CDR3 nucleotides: TGTGCCAGCAGCCGTAAGGGGACTAATGAAAAACTGTTTTTT.

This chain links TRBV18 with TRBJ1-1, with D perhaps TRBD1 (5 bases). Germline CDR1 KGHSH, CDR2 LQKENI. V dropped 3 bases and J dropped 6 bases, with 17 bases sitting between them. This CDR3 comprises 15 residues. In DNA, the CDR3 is TGTGCCAGCTCACCGTTAAGGGGAGGGGAGGCTGAAGCTTTCTTT. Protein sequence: CASSPLRGGEAEAFF.

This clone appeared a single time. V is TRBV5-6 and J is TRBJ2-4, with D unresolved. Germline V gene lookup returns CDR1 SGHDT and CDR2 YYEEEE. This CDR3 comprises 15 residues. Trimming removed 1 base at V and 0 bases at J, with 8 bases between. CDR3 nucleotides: TGTGCCAGCAGCTTGTCTCAGTTAGCCAAAAACATTCAGTACTTC. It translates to CASSLSQLAKNIQYF.

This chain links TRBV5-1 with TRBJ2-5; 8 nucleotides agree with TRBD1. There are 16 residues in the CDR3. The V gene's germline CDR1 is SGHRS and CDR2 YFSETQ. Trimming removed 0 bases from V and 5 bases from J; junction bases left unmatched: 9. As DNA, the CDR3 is TGCGCCAGCAGCTTGGGGGGGACAGGCATCCAGGAGACCCAGTACTTC. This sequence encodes CASSLGGTGIQETQYF.

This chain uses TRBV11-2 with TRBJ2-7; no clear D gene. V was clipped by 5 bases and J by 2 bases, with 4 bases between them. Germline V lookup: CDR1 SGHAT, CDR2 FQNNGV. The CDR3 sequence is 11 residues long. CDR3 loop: CASSITYEQYF. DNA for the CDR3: TGTGCCAGCAGCATTACCTACGAGCAGTACTTC.

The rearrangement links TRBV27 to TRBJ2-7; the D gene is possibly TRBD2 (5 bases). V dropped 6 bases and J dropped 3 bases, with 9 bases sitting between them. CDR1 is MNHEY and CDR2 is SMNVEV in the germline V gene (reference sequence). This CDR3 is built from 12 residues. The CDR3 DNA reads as TGTGCCAGCAGACGACGGGGCTACGAGCAGTACTTC. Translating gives CASRRRGYEQYF.

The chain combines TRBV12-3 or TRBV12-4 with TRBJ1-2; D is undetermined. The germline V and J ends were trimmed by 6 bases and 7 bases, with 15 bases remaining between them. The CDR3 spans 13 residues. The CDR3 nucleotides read TGTGCCAGCAGACGACCCCCCGACTTTGGCTACACCTTC. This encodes CASRRPPDFGYTF.

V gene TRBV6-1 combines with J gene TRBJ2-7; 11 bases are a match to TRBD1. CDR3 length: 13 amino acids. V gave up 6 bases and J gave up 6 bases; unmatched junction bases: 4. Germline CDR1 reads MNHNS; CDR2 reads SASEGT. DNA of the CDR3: TGTGCCAGCAGCCAAGGGACAGGGGGCGAGCAGTACTTC. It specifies CASSQGTGGEQYF.

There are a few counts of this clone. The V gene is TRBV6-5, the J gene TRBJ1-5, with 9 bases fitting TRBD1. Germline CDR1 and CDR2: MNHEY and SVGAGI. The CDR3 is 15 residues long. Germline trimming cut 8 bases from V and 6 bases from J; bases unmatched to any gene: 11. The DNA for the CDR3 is TGTGCCAGCGTTGAATGGGACAGGGAGGTTCAGCCCCAGCATTTT. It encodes CASVEWDREVQPQHF.

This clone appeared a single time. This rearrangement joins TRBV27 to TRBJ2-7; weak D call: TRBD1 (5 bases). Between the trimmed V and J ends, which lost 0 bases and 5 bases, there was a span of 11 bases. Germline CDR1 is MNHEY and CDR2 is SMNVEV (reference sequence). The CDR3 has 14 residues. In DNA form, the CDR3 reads TGTGCCAGCAGTTTATCGCAGGGTCGCAACGAGCAGTACTTC. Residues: CASSLSQGRNEQYF.

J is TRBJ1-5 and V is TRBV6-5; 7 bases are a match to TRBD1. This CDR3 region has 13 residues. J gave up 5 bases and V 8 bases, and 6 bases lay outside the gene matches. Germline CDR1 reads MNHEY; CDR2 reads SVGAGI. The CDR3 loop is CASGGTVYQPQHF. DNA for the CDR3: TGTGCCAGCGGAGGGACAGTTTATCAGCCCCAGCATTTT.

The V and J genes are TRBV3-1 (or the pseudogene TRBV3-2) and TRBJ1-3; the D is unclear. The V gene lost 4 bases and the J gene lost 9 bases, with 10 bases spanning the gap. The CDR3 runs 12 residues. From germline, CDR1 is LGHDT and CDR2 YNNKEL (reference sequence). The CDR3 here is CASSPLRGTIYF. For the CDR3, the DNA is TGTGCCAGCAGCCCCCTCCGGGGCACCATATATTTT.

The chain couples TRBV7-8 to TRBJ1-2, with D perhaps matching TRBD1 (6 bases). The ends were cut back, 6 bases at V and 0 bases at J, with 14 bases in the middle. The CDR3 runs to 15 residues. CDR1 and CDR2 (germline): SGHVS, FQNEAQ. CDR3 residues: CASSPDRHTNYGYTF. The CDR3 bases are TGTGCCAGCAGTCCAGACAGGCATACTAACTATGGCTACACCTTC.

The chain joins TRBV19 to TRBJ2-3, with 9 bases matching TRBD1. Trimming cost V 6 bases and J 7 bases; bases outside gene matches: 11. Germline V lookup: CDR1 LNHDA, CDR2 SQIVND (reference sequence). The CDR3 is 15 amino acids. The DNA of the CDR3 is TGTGCCAGTAGGGGCGCAGGGACAGGGTTGAATACGCAGTATTTT. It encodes CASRGAGTGLNTQYF.

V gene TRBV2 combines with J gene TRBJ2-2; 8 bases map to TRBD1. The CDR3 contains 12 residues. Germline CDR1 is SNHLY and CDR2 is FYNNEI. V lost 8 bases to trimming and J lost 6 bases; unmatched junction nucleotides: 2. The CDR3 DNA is TGTGCCAGCCAGGGGGCCGCCGGGGAGCTGTTTTTT. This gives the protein CASQGAAGELFF.

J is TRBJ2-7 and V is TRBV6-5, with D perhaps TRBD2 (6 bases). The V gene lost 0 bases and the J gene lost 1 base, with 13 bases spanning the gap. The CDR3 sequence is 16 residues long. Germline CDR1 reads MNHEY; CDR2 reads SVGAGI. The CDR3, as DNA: TGTGCCAGCAGTTACTCGGGACTTCCCAAATCCTACGAGCAGTACTTC. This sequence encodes CASSYSGLPKSYEQYF.

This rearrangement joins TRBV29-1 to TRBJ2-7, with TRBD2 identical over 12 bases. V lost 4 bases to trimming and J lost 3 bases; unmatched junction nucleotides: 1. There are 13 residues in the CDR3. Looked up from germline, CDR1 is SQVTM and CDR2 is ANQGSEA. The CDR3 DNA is TGCAGCGTTGCGACTAGCGGGAGCTACGAGCAGTACTTC. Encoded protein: CSVATSGSYEQYF.

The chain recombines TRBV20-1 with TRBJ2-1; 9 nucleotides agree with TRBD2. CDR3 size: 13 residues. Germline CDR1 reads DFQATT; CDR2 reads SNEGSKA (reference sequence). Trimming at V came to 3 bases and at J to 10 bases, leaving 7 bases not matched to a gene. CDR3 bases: TGCAGTGCTAGTCGAGCGGGGGGAAGGGAGCAGTTCTTC. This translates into CSASRAGGREQFF.

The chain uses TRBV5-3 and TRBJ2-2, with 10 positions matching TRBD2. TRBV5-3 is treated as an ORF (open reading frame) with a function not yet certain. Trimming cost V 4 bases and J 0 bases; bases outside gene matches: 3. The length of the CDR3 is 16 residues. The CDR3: CARSRSGGPNTGELFF. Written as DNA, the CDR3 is TGTGCCAGAAGCCGTAGCGGGGGGCCGAACACCGGGGAGCTGTTTTTT.

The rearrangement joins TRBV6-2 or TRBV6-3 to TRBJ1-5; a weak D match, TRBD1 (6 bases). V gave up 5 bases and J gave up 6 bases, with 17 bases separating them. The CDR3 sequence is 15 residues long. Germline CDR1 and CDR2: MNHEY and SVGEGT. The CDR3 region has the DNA TGTGCCAGCAGTCCCGTCGGGGGGGCAGGTCAGCCCCAGCATTTT. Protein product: CASSPVGGAGQPQHF.

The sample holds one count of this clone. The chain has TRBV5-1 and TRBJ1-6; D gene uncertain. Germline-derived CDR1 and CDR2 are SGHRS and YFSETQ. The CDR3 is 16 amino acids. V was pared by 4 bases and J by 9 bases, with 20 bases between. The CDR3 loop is CASSRGGTDSGSPLHF. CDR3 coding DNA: TGCGCCAGCAGCCGAGGAGGAACGGATTCGGGTTCACCCCTCCACTTT.

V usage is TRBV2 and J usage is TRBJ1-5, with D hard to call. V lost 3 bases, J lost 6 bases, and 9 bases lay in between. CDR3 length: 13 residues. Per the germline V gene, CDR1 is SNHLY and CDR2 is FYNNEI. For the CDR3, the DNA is TGTGCCAGCAGTGAGCCCGGAGGTCAGCCCCAGCATTTT. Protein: CASSEPGGQPQHF.

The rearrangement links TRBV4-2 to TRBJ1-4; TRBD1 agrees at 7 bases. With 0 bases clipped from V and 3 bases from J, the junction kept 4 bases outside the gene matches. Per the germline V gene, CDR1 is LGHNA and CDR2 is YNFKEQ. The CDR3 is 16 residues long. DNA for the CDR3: TGTGCCAGCAGCCAAGAAGGTGACAGGGCTAATGAAAAACTGTTTTTT. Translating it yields CASSQEGDRANEKLFF.

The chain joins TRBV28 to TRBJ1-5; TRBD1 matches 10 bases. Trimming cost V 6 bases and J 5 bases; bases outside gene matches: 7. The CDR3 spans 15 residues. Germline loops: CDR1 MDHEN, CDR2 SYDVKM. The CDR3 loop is CASSSTGQGHQPQHF. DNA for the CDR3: TGTGCCAGCAGCTCAACGGGACAGGGGCATCAGCCCCAGCATTTT.

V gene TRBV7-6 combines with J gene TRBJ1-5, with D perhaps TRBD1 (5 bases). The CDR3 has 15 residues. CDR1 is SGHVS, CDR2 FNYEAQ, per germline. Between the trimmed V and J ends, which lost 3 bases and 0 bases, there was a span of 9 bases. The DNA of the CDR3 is TGTGCCAGCAGCTTGACAGTCAATAGCAATCAGCCCCAGCATTTT. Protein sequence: CASSLTVNSNQPQHF.